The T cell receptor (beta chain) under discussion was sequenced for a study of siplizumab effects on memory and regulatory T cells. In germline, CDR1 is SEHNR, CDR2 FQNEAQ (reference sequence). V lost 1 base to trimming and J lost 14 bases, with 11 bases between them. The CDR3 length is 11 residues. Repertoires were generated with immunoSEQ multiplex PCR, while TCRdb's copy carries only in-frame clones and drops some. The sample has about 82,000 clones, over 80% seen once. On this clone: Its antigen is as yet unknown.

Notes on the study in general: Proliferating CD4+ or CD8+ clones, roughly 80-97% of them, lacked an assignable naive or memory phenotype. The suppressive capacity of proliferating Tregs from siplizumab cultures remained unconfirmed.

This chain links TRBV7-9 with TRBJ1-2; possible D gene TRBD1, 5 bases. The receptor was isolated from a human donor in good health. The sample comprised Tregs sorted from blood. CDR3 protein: CASSLGGANTF. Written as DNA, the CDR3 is TGTGCCAGCAGCTTAGGCGGGGCGAATACCTTC. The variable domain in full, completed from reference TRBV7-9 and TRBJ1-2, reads DTGVSQNPRHKITKRGQNVTFRCDPISEHNRLYWYRQTLGQGPEFLTYFQNEAQLEKSRLLSDRFSAERPKGSFSTLEIQRTEQGDSAMYLCASSLGGANTFGSGTRLTVV.